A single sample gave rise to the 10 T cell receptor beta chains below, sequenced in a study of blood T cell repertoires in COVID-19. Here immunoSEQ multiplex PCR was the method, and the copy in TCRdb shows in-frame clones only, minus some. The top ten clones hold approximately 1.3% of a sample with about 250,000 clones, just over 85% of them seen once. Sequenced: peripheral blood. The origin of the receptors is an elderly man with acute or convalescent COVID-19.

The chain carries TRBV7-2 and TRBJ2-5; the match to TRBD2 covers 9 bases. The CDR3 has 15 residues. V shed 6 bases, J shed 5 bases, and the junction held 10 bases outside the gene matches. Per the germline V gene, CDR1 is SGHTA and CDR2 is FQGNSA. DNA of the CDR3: TGTGCCAGCAGTAGTAGCGGGGGAGGCGGGGAGACCCAGTACTTC. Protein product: CASSSSGGGGETQYF. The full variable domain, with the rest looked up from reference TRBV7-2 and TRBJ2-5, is GAGVSQSPSNKVTEKGKDVELRCDPISGHTALYWYRQSLGQGLEFLIYFQGNSAPDKSGLPSDRFSAERTGGSVSTLTIQRTQQEDSAVYLCASSSSGGGGETQYFGPGTRLLVL.

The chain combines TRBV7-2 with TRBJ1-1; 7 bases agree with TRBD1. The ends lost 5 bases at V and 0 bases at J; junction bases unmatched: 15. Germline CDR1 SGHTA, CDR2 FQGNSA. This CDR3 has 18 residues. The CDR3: CASSPHLGAGGMNTEAFF. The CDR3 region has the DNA TGTGCCAGCAGCCCCCATCTGGGGGCAGGGGGTATGAACACTGAAGCTTTCTTT.

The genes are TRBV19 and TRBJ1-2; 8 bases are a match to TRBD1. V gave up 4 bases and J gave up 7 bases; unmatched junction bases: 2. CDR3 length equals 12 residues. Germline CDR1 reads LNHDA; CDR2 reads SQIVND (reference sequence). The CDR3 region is CASSNDRGGYTF. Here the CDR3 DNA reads TGTGCCAGTAGTAATGACAGGGGTGGCTACACCTTC. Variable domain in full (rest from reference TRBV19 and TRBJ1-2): DGGITQSPKYLFRKEGQNVTLSCEQNLNHDAMYWYRQDPGQGLRLIYYSQIVNDFQKGDIAEGYSVSREKKESFPLTVTSAQKNPTAFYLCASSNDRGGYTFGSGTRLTVV.

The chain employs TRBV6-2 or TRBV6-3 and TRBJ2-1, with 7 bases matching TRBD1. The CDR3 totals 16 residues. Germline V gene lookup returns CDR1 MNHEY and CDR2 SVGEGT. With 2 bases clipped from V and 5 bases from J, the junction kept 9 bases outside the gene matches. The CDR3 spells CASSYPPGQVNNEQFF. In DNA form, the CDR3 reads TGTGCCAGCAGTTACCCGCCCGGACAGGTGAACAATGAGCAGTTCTTC.

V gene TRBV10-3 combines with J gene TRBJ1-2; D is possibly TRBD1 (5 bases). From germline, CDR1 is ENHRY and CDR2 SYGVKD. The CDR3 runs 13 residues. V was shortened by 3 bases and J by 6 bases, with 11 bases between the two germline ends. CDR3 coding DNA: TGTGCCATCAGTGAATGGGGCGAGGATGGCTACACCTTC. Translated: CAISEWGEDGYTF.

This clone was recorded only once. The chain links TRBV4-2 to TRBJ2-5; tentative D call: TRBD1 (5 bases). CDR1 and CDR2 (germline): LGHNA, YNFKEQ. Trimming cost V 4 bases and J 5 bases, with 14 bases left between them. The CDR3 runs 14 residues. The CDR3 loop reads CASSPGYGVETQYF. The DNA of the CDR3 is TGTGCCAGCAGCCCAGGGTACGGCGTGGAGACCCAGTACTTC.

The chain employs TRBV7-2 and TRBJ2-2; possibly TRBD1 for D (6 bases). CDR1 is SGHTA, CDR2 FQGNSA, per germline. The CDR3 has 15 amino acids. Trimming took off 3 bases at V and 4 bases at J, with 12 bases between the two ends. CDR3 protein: CASSFAGATTGELFF. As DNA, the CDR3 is TGTGCCAGCAGCTTTGCAGGGGCTACCACCGGGGAGCTGTTTTTT. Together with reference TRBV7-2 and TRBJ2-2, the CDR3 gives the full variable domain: GAGVSQSPSNKVTEKGKDVELRCDPISGHTALYWYRQSLGQGLEFLIYFQGNSAPDKSGLPSDRFSAERTGGSVSTLTIQRTQQEDSAVYLCASSFAGATTGELFFGEGSRLTVL.

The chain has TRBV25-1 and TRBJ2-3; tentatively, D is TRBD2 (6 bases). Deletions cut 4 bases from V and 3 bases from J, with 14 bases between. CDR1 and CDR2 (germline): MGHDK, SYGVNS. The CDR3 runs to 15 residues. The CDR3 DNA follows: TGTGCCAGCAGTGGAGACGGGAGAGGAACAGATACGCAGTATTTT. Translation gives CASSGDGRGTDTQYF.

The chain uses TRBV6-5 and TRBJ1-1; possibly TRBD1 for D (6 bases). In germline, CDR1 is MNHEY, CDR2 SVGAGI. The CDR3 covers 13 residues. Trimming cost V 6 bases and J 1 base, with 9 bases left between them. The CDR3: CASRPQGNTEAFF. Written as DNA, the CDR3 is TGTGCCAGCAGACCACAGGGGAACACTGAAGCTTTCTTT.

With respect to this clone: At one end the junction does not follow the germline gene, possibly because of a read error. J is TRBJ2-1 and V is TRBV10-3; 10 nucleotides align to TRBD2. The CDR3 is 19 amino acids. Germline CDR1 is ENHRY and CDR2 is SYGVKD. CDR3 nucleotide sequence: TGTGCCATCAGAGAGTCCATAGGTAGGCGGACTAGCGGCCACAATGAGCAGTTCTTC. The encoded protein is CAIRESIGRRTSGHNEQFF.